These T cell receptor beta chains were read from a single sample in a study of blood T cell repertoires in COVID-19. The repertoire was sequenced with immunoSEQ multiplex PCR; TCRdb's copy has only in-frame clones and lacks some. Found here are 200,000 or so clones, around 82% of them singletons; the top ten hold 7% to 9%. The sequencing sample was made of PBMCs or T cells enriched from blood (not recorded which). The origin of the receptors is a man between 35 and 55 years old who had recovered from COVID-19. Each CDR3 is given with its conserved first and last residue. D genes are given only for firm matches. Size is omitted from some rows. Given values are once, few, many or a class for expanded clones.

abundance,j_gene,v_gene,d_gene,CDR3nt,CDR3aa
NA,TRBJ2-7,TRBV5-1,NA,TGCGCCAGCAGCTTGGGGGGAAGGACTGGCCACGAGCAGTACTTC,CASSLGGRTGHEQYF
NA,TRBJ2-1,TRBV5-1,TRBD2,TGCGCCAGCAGCTTGGGTAGCGGGGGGGCGGATGAGCAGTTCTTC,CASSLGSGGADEQFF
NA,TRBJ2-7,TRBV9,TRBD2,TGTGCCAGCAGCCTAGCGGCCACAAAAGGGGTCTACGAGCAGTACTTC,CASSLAATKGVYEQYF
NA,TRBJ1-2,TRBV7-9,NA,TGTGCCAGCAGCTTACTAGGACAGATTGACTATGGCTACACCTTC,CASSLLGQIDYGYTF
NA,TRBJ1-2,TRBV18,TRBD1,TGTGCCAGCTCATACAAACAGGGGAATGGCTACACCTTC,CASSYKQGNGYTF
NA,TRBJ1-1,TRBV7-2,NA,TGTGCCAGCAGCTTATTTGGACAGCAAATCACTGAAGCTTTCTTT,CASSLFGQQITEAFF
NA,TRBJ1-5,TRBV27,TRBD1,TGTGCCAGCAGCGACCTACAGGGGGCTGGCAATCAGCCCCAGCATTTT,CASSDLQGAGNQPQHF
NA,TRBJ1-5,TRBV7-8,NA,TGTGCCAGCAGCTTAGAGCGGTGGCTGGCGAGCAATCAGCCCCAGCATTTT,CASSLERWLASNQPQHF
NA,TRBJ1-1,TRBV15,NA,TGTGCCACCAAACGAGAACTCATGAACACTGAAGCTTTCTTT,CATKRELMNTEAFF
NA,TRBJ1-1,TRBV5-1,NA,TGCGCCAGCAGCTTGGCTCTCCTTGCAGGGGAGAACACTGAAGCTTTCTTT,CASSLALLAGENTEAFF
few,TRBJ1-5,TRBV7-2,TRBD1,TGTGCCAGCAGCAGCACCGGGACAGGGGTTAGCAATCAGCCCCAGCATTTT,CASSSTGTGVSNQPQHF
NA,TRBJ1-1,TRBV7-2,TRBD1,TGTGCCAGCAGCCAGGACAGGAGGAACACTGAAGCTTTCTTT,CASSQDRRNTEAFF
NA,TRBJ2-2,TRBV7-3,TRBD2,TGTGCCAGCAGCCCTAGCGGGGACACCGGGGAGCTGTTTTTT,CASSPSGDTGELFF
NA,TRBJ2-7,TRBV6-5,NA,TGTGCCAGCAGTTATTCGTACAGGTCCTCCTACGAGCAGTACTTC,CASSYSYRSSYEQYF
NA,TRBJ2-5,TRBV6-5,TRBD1,TGTGCCAGCGGGGACAGGGGCCTGCCCCAAGAGACCCAGTACTTC,CASGDRGLPQETQYF
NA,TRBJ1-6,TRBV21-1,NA,TGTGCCAGCAGCAAAGGACAGGTGATTTCACCCCTCCACTTT,CASSKGQVISPLHF
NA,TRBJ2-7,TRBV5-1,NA,TGCGCCAGCAGCTTGGCCAGTTTGACAGGAGTCTACGAGCAGTACTTC,CASSLASLTGVYEQYF